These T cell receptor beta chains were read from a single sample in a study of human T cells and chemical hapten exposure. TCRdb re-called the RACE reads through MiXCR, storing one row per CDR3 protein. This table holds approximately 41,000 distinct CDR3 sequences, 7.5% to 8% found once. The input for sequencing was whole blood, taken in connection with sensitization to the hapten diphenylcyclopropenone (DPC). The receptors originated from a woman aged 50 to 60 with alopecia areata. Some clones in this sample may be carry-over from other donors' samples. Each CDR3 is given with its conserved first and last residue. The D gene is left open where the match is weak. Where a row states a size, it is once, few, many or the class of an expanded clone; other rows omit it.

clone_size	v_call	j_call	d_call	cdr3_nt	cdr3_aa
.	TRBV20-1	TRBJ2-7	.	TGCAGTGCTAGAGTTTTGGCAGCTTTCTCCTACGAGCAGTACTTC	CSARVLAAFSYEQYF
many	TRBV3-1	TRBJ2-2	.	TGTGCCAGCAGCCAAAGTAAGGGGGAGCTGTTTTTT	CASSQSKGELFF
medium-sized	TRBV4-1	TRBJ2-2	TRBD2	TGCGCCAGCAGCCAAGAAAATTTTCTTACTAGCGGGAGGGGGACCGGGGAGCTGTTTTTT	CASSQENFLTSGRGTGELFF
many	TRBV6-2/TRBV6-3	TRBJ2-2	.	TGTGCCAGCAGACTTTTAGCGGAAACCGGGGAGCTGTTTTTT	CASRLLAETGELFF
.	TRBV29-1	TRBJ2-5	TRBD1	TGCAGCGTTAACAGGGGGCGGGAGACCCAGTACTTC	CSVNRGRETQYF
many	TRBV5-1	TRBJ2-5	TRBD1	TGCGCCAGCAGCTTGGCCCCGGGACAGGGGGATTCGGAGACCCAGTACTTC	CASSLAPGQGDSETQYF
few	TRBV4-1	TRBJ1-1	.	TGCGCCAGCAGCCAAGAACAGGGAAAGGGGAAGGGGAACACTGAAGCTTTCTTT	CASSQEQGKGKGNTEAFF
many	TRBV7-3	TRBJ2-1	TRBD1	TGTGCCAGCAGCTCGGGACAGGGATCATACAATGAGCAGTTCTTC	CASSSGQGSYNEQFF
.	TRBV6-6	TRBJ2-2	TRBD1	TGTGCCGTTGACAGGGGGTATACCGGGGAGCTGTTTTTT	CAVDRGYTGELFF
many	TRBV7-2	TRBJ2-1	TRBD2	TGTGCCAGCATCAGCGGGACTAGCGGCTACAATGAGCAGTTCTTC	CASISGTSGYNEQFF
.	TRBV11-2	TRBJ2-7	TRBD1	TGTGCCAGCAGAAAAGGGACAGATTTAGTCTCCTACGAGCAGTACTTC	CASRKGTDLVSYEQYF
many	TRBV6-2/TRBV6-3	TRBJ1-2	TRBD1	TGTGCCAGCAGTTACTCGAGCCAGGGGGCGAACTATGGCTACACCTTC	CASSYSSQGANYGYTF
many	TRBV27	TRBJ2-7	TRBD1	TGTGCCAGCAGTTTATCATATCAGGGGGCCTACGAGCAGTACTTC	CASSLSYQGAYEQYF
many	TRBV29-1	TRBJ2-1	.	TGCAGCGTTGCGTCCTATTCCTACAATGAGCAGTTCTTC	CSVASYSYNEQFF
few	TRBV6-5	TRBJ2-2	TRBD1	TGTGCCAGCAGTCCTCGGACAGGGGGGACCGGGGAGCTGTTTTTT	CASSPRTGGTGELFF
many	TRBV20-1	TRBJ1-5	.	TGCAGTGCTAGACCAGGGCTGGGCAATCAGCCCCAGCATTTT	CSARPGLGNQPQHF
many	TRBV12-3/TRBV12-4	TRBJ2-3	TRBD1	TGTGCCAGCAGTCCCCGGACAGGGGGCGAGGGAGATACGCAGTATTTT	CASSPRTGGEGDTQYF
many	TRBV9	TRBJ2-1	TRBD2	TGTGCCAGCAGCTCCGGGGGGAGCTCCTACAATGAGCAGTTCTTC	CASSSGGSSYNEQFF
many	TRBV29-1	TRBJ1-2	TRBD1	TGCAGCGTTGGACAGGGCATTAATGGCTACACCTTC	CSVGQGINGYTF
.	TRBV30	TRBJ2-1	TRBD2	TGTGCCTGGAGTAGGCTAGCGGGAGGCACTGAGCAGTTCTTC	CAWSRLAGGTEQFF
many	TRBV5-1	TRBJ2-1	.	TGCGCCAGCAGTTTCCGGGACCCCGGGGGTGAGCAGTTCTTC	CASSFRDPGGEQFF
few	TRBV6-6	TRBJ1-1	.	TGTGCCAGCAGCTCCGGACAGACCCCTCACACTGAAGCTTTCTTT	CASSSGQTPHTEAFF
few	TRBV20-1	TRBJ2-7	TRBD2	TGCAGTGCTAGGTCCACCGGGACTAGCGGTTACGAGCAGTACTTC	CSARSTGTSGYEQYF
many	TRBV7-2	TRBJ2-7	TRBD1	TGTGCCAGCAGCTTAGTCTTCGGGACAGGGGGGCCCGGCGAGCAGTACTTC	CASSLVFGTGGPGEQYF
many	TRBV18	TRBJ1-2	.	TGTGCCAGCTCCCCGAACCAACAACATGCCTATGGCTACACCTTC	CASSPNQQHAYGYTF
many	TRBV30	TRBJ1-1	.	TGTGCCTGGAAGCCGGGCCCGAACACTGAAGCTTTCTTT	CAWKPGPNTEAFF
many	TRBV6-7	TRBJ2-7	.	TGTGCCAGCAGACCTACAAGGGGCTCCCCGTACGAGCAGTACTTC	CASRPTRGSPYEQYF
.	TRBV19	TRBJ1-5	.	TGTGCCAGTAGTAAAGAGGGGCATAGCAATCAGCCCCAGCATTTT	CASSKEGHSNQPQHF
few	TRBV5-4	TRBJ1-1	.	TGTGCCAGCAGCTTGGTACCGAACACTGAAGCTTTCTTT	CASSLVPNTEAFF
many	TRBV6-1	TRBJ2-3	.	TGTGCCAGCAGCATATCCCCTAGCTTAGATACGCAGTATTTT	CASSISPSLDTQYF
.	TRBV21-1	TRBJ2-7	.	TGTGCCAGCAGCGCACCCCCCGGGACAGGTGGTCCCGAGCAGTACTTC	CASSAPPGTGGPEQYF
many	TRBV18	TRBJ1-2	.	TGTGCCAGCGGGGAGGGGACTTCAAACTATGGCTACACCTTC	CASGEGTSNYGYTF
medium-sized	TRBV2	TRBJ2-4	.	TGTGCCAGCAAAGGGCAGGCGACGGCCAAAAACATTCAGTACTTC	CASKGQATAKNIQYF
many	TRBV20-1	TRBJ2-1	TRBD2	TGCAGTGCCCGAAGCAGAACGCCGGGACTAGCGGTCGGCCACGATGAGCAGTTCTTC	CSARSRTPGLAVGHDEQFF
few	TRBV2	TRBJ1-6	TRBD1	TGTGCCAGCACTCGGGACAGAAATAATTCACCCCTCCACTTT	CASTRDRNNSPLHF
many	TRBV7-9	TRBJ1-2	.	TGTGCCAGCAGCCCGACGGCCAACTATGGCTACACCTTC	CASSPTANYGYTF
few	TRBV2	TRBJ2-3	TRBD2	TGTGCCAGCAGCAAGCGGGAGGGTCACACAGATACGCAGTATTTT	CASSKREGHTDTQYF
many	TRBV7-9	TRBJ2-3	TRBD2	TGTGCCAGCAGCCCGCTTGGACTAGCGGGAGGTAAAGATACGCAGTATTTT	CASSPLGLAGGKDTQYF